Below are 24 T cell receptor beta chains sequenced from a single sample in a study of PD-1 blockade in classical Hodgkin lymphoma. In every patient, relapse followed autologous stem cell transplantation, while exposure to brentuximab vedotin differed. TCRdb's table, derived via immunoSEQ multiplex PCR, lists solely in-frame clones and lacks some. The sample records fewer than 90,000 clones, around nine tenths being singletons. The sample was peripheral blood mononuclear cells (PBMCs), taken at baseline. All receptors derive from a human donor with classical Hodgkin lymphoma.

This clone appeared a single time. The chain employs TRBV5-1 and TRBJ1-1, with D perhaps matching TRBD1 (6 bases). Per germline, CDR1 SGHRS and CDR2 YFSETQ. The length of the CDR3 is 13 residues. Deletions cut 0 bases from V and 4 bases from J, with 7 bases between. The CDR3 is CASSLEGGTEAFF. The CDR3 DNA reads as TGCGCCAGCAGCTTGGAGGGGGGCACTGAAGCTTTCTTT.

This clone was observed once. V is TRBV5-1 and J is TRBJ2-5; a possible D gene is TRBD2 (6 bases). CDR3 length equals 13 residues. The germline V and J ends were trimmed by 2 bases and 5 bases, with 10 bases remaining between them. From germline, CDR1 is SGHRS and CDR2 YFSETQ. CDR3 sequence reads: CASSFAGRETQYF. The CDR3 DNA follows: TGCGCCAGCAGCTTTGCGGGGCGCGAGACCCAGTACTTC.

This clone was counted between two and nine times. The chain combines TRBV2 with TRBJ2-2; 11 bases are a match to TRBD2. The CDR3 consists of 14 residues. In germline, CDR1 is SNHLY, CDR2 FYNNEI. Trimming removed 10 bases from V and 3 bases from J; junction bases left unmatched: 4. DNA for the CDR3: TGTGCCATCCCGACTAGCGGGGACACCGGGGAGCTGTTTTTT. Translated, it gives CAIPTSGDTGELFF.

This chain joins TRBV5-6 and TRBJ1-1; 10 bases align to TRBD1. V shed 4 bases and J 5 bases; nucleotides not matched to a gene: 5. Germline V gene sequence: CDR1 SGHDT, CDR2 YYEEEE. The CDR3 extends over 14 amino acids. The CDR3, as DNA: TGTGCCAGCAGCATGGGGACAGGGGATACTGAAGCTTTCTTT. It yields the protein CASSMGTGDTEAFF.

This chain joins TRBV5-8 and TRBJ2-7; the D is unclear. CDR3 size: 12 residues. Germline CDR1 is SGHTS and CDR2 is YDEGEE. The V end lost 5 bases, the J end lost 9 bases, and 15 bases lay between the germline ends. DNA for the CDR3: TGTGCCAGCAGAGGGATCGAACCCGGGCAGTACTTC. Protein product: CASRGIEPGQYF. Full variable domain (remainder filled in from reference TRBV5-8 and TRBJ2-7): EAGVTQSPTHLIKTRGQQATLRCSPISGHTSVYWYQQALGLGLQFLLWYDEGEERNRGNFPPRFSGRQFPNYSSELNVNALELEDSALYLCASRGIEPGQYFGPGTRLTVT.

This chain connects TRBV7-2 to TRBJ1-1; tentatively, D is TRBD1 (5 bases). CDR1 is SGHTA and CDR2 is FQGNSA in the germline V gene. CDR3 length: 15 residues. V was pared by 8 bases and J by 0 bases, with 16 bases between. The CDR3 region is CASDMTGAMNTEAFF. The CDR3 DNA reads TGTGCCAGCGACATGACTGGGGCCATGAACACTGAAGCTTTCTTT.

The chain is built from TRBV2 and TRBJ2-7; 10 nucleotides line up with TRBD1. CDR1 and CDR2 (germline): SNHLY, FYNNEI. This CDR3 is built from 13 residues. Trimming removed 8 bases from V and 2 bases from J; junction bases left unmatched: 3. CDR3 sequence reads: CASGTGAAYEQYF. CDR3 sequence (DNA): TGTGCCAGCGGGACAGGGGCCGCCTACGAGCAGTACTTC.

V and J are TRBV25-1 and TRBJ1-5; D gene ambiguous. The V end lost 0 bases, the J end lost 5 bases, and 8 bases lay between the germline ends. Germline values: CDR1 MGHDK, CDR2 SYGVNS. This CDR3 is built from 14 residues. The CDR3 loop is CASSEYWLDQPQHF. CDR3 coding DNA: TGTGCCAGCAGTGAATATTGGCTTGATCAGCCCCAGCATTTT.

This clone was counted once. The chain uses TRBV7-7 and TRBJ1-4; D possibly corresponds to TRBD1 (6 bases). The ends were cut back, 6 bases at V and 10 bases at J, with 15 bases in the middle. Per germline, CDR1 SSHAT and CDR2 FNYEAQ (reference sequence). This CDR3 has 13 amino acids. The CDR3: CASSPDRIGKLFF. The CDR3 DNA reads as TGTGCCAGCAGTCCCGACAGGATCGGAAAACTGTTTTTT.

This clone was seen a single time. J is TRBJ2-6 and V is TRBV5-5, with D perhaps TRBD1 (6 bases). The CDR3 is made up of 18 amino acids. The germline V and J ends were trimmed by 5 bases and 0 bases, with 18 bases remaining between them. The germline V gene encodes CDR1 SGHKS and CDR2 YYEKEE (reference sequence). CDR3 protein: CASRRAPGANSGANVLTF. DNA of the CDR3: TGTGCCAGCAGAAGAGCGCCAGGGGCAAACTCTGGGGCCAACGTCCTGACTTTC.

This chain connects TRBV29-1 to TRBJ2-1; D may correspond to TRBD1 or TRBD2 (5 bases each). The CDR3 runs 13 residues. V was clipped by 1 base and J by 10 bases, with 14 bases between them. CDR1 and CDR2 (germline): SQVTM, ANQGSEA. CDR3 protein: CSVEVEAGHEQFF. The CDR3, as DNA: TGCAGCGTTGAAGTGGAGGCTGGACACGAGCAGTTCTTC.

This clone came up a few times. For the CDR3, the DNA is TGTGCCAGCAGCTCCTGGGGGACAGGCGGGAACACTGAAGCTTTCTTT. Its protein is CASSSWGTGGNTEAFF. This chain joins TRBV11-2 and TRBJ1-1, with 8 bases fitting TRBD1. This CDR3 is 16 amino acids long. The V and J ends lost 4 bases and 1 base, in that order; junction bases with no gene match: 8. CDR1 and CDR2 from the germline V gene are SGHAT and FQNNGV. Using reference TRBV11-2 and TRBJ1-1 for the parts outside the CDR3, the full variable domain is EAGVAQSPRYKIIEKRQSVAFWCNPISGHATLYWYQQILGQGPKLLIQFQNNGVVDDSQLPKDRFSAERLKGVDSTLKIQPAKLEDSAVYLCASSSWGTGGNTEAFFGQGTRLTVV.

This chain joins TRBV7-8 and TRBJ1-5; the D is unclear. Germline loops: CDR1 SGHVS, CDR2 FQNEAQ. The CDR3 loop spans 15 amino acids. The germline V and J ends were trimmed by 2 bases and 2 bases, with 10 bases remaining between them. The CDR3 reads CASSLTAGGNQPQHF. The CDR3 region has the DNA TGTGCCAGCAGCTTAACGGCCGGAGGCAATCAGCCCCAGCATTTT.

The gene calls are TRBV28 and TRBJ2-3, with D tentatively TRBD1 or TRBD2 (5 bases each). From germline, CDR1 is MDHEN and CDR2 SYDVKM. Trimming cost V 3 bases and J 4 bases, with 17 bases left between them. CDR3 size: 16 residues. CDR3 residues: CASSLSRNGDPDTQYF. CDR3 in DNA: TGTGCCAGCAGTTTGTCACGTAATGGGGACCCAGATACGCAGTATTTT.

The rearrangement uses TRBV19 and TRBJ1-5; possibly TRBD1 for D (6 bases). Germline lookup yields CDR1 LNHDA and CDR2 SQIVND (reference sequence). The CDR3 covers 16 residues. Trimming left V 6 bases short and J 3 bases short, with 18 bases between. The CDR3 loop is CASSSPRTAANQPQHF. CDR3 in DNA: TGTGCCAGTAGCTCCCCCCGGACAGCCGCCAATCAGCCCCAGCATTTT.

The gene calls are TRBV4-2 and TRBJ1-4; weak D call: TRBD1 (5 bases). Trimming stripped 0 bases from V and 12 bases from J, with 11 bases between. CDR1 LGHNA and CDR2 YNFKEQ come from the germline V gene. This CDR3 comprises 13 residues. In nucleotides, the CDR3 is TGTGCCAGCAGCCAAGATGGGGACTACGAACTGTTTTTT. It translates to CASSQDGDYELFF.

This chain joins TRBV29-1 and TRBJ1-1; 10 bases fit TRBD1. The CDR3 has 12 amino acids. The V segment lost 2 bases and the J segment 9 bases; nucleotides outside the gene matches: 3. CDR1 is SQVTM, CDR2 ANQGSEA, per germline. The CDR3 loop is CSVERGQGKAFF. For the CDR3, the DNA is TGCAGCGTTGAAAGGGGACAGGGGAAAGCTTTCTTT.

The J gene is TRBJ1-3, the V gene TRBV10-3; TRBD1 might be the D (5 bases). Trimming removed 8 bases from V and 0 bases from J, with 8 bases in between. The CDR3 runs 13 residues. Germline loops: CDR1 ENHRY, CDR2 SYGVKD. The CDR3 region is CAIRQGSGNTIYF. The CDR3 DNA is TGTGCCATCCGGCAGGGCTCTGGAAACACCATATATTTT.

The chain recombines TRBV30 with TRBJ1-5, with 7 nucleotides matching TRBD1. This CDR3 comprises 18 residues. V was pared by 3 bases and J by 1 base, with 15 bases of the junction left unmatched. Germline lookup yields CDR1 GTSNPN and CDR2 SVGIG (reference sequence). This CDR3 is CAWSEGASGGRSNQPQHF. The CDR3 DNA sequence: TGTGCCTGGAGCGAGGGTGCCTCAGGGGGACGGAGCAATCAGCCCCAGCATTTT.

The chain carries TRBV10-2 and TRBJ2-2, with 11 bases fitting TRBD2. The CDR3 sequence is 16 residues long. J gave up 4 bases and V 6 bases, and 7 bases lay outside the gene matches. Looked up from germline, CDR1 is WSHSY and CDR2 is SAAADI. The CDR3 reads CASRLSGRARTGELFF. As DNA, the CDR3 is TGCGCCAGCAGACTTAGCGGGAGGGCGCGCACCGGGGAGCTGTTTTTT.

The V gene is TRBV19, the J gene TRBJ2-1, with 10 bases lining up with TRBD2. V was pared by 5 bases and J by 7 bases, with 5 bases of the junction left unmatched. Germline CDR1 is LNHDA and CDR2 is SQIVND (reference sequence). The CDR3 covers 14 residues. The CDR3 is CASSDLAGANEQFF. CDR3 DNA sequence: TGTGCCAGTAGTGACCTAGCGGGAGCTAATGAGCAGTTCTTC.

The chain carries TRBV18 and TRBJ1-1; D perhaps matches TRBD1 (5 bases). Trimming took 2 bases from V and 4 from J, leaving 14 bases between them. This CDR3 region has 15 residues. Germline V lookup: CDR1 KGHSH, CDR2 LQKENI. CDR3 DNA: TGTGCCAGCTCACCAGGTCCGGAGGGGAGCACTGAAGCTTTCTTT. Its translation is CASSPGPEGSTEAFF.

Points on this clone: Other DNA sequences in the sample encode the same CDR3. The genes are TRBV7-2 and TRBJ2-1, with a possible D match to TRBD2 (6 bases). V shed 1 base and J shed 7 bases, with 8 bases lying between them. Looked up from germline, CDR1 is SGHTA and CDR2 is FQGNSA. The CDR3 totals 13 residues. The CDR3 loop is CASSLGGENEQFF. CDR3 DNA sequence: TGTGCCAGCAGCTTAGGGGGGGAAAATGAGCAGTTCTTC.

The table lists this clone with a count of one. The V call is TRBV18, the J call TRBJ2-1; TRBD1 or TRBD2 may be the D gene (6 bases each). The CDR3 length is 15 residues. The germline gives CDR1 KGHSH, CDR2 LQKENI. Trimming stripped 2 bases from V and 0 bases from J, with 8 bases between. This chain's CDR3 is CASSPGGRSYNEQFF. CDR3 bases: TGTGCCAGCTCACCAGGGGGGCGCTCCTACAATGAGCAGTTCTTC.